This TCR beta chain appears in the sequencing data of a study of vaccination and CD4 T cells after COVID-19 (dated 2022 in TCRdb). Study-level background: SARS-CoV-2 positivity had been established in the convalescent patients by nasal swab PCR, and mild disease was recorded in several of these patients and severe disease in one. In the convalescent cohort there were six males and four females, among whom were two Hispanic individuals, seven Caucasians, two Asians and one multiracial person. Each participant got two doses of either the Pfizer-BioNTech BNT162b2 vaccine (n=8) or the Moderna mRNA-1273 vaccine (n=2). Post-COVID blood samples from convalescent patients were collected a median of roughly 100 days after diagnosis, with a range of 35 to 161 days. Post-vaccine blood samples were obtained a median of approximately 70 days after the second vaccine dose, with a range of roughly 14 to 241 days. Overlapping spike peptide pools from SARS-CoV-2 and from the common cold coronaviruses HCoV-NL63, HCoV-OC43 and HCoV-229E were used as culture stimuli. Control cultures received a CEFX viral epitope pool as the positive control, an HIV-1 Nef peptide pool as the negative control, or no peptide. The spike-specific CD4+ TCR repertoire was compared before and after mRNA vaccination in about nine COVID-19 convalescent patients and a handful of infection-naive healthy vaccine recipients. Here is what the overall study found, with its caveats: In convalescent patients, nearly all vaccine-specific clones (304 of 307) were found to be mono-reactive for SARS-CoV-2 spike rather than cross-reactive with common cold coronaviruses. Among the post-vaccine SARS-CoV-2-reactive clones in convalescent patients, a median 86.3% showed up only after vaccination, which suggests vaccine-specific priming. The number of convalescent patients in the study was relatively small, and the study did not examine early timepoints following natural infection. The median number of SARS-CoV-2-reactive clonotypes rose from 21 after infection to about 40 after vaccination, but the change was not significant.

Turning to this clonotype: Its target antigen remains unknown. Base qualities are not recorded, but no much larger clone differs from it by a single base.

The library was made by PCR. DNA from cultured CD4+ T cells was subjected to TCR sequencing with the Oncomine TCR Beta short-read assay at the Johns Hopkins FTIC core. Genomic DNA was extracted from the cultured CD4+ T cells with the QIAamp micro DNA kit. The Oncomine TCR Beta libraries from cultured CD4+ T cells were pooled using unique dual indexes and then sequenced on an Illumina iSeq 100. The authors' pipeline ran thus. Non-productive sequences were filtered out, and CDR3s that did not start with C, did not end with F or W, or were shorter than 7 amino acids were discarded. The MANAFEST web application identified antigen-specific clonotypes by comparing peptide-stimulated wells against reference wells and other culture wells. Positive clones required FDR below 0.05, an odds ratio above 5, and productive frequency above 0.1% in at least two of three replicate wells. Clonotypes that were significantly expanded in both SARS-CoV-2 spike wells and at least one common cold coronavirus spike condition were defined as cross-reactive. Using R version 3.6.1, CDR3 homology was evaluated through Levenshtein distances (stringdist) along with unrooted phylogenetic trees (ape). Clones were called with MiXCR by TCRdb after fastp trimmed the public reads at Q25, and only in-frame beta chains were retained. Duplicate CDR3 protein sequences are folded into a single record with the most common DNA and genes. The V and J calls and clone size are TCRdb's, not the authors'. This sample gives 15,000 to 20,000 distinct CDR3 sequences in total; under 60% of them show up just once. About 9.8% of the sample belongs to the ten largest clones.

V sheds 2 bases and J sheds 6 bases, leaving 7 bases between their ends. CDR1 SGHTA and CDR2 FQGTGA were looked up in the germline V gene. The CDR3 spans 13 residues, from the cysteine through the phenylalanine. The retained sequence is limited to the CDR3, 39 bases, with the frame set at the first base. Sample treatment or condition, as interpreted from the label and publication: roughly 11-day PBMC culture with coronavirus spike peptide pools or control peptides (ViraFEST assay). The ViraFEST assay was used in the study, in which antigen-specific T cells were expanded with peptide pools and expanded clonotypes were subsequently identified by TCR sequencing. The positive SARS-CoV-2 PCR tests of the convalescent patients were dated from March to December 2020, before the Alpha, Beta and Delta variants emerged in the United States. PBMCs were cultured at under 2.5 million per well in IMDM supplemented with roughly 5% human AB serum and around 9.5 IU/ml IL-2, with around 10 ug/ml peptide pools added. On days 3 and 7, half of the culture medium was replaced with fresh IL-2-containing medium. CD4+ T cells were isolated after about nine days of culture through negative selection using the EasySep CD4+ T cell isolation kit. PBMCs were separated from whole blood using Ficoll-Paque Plus gradient centrifugation and then either used fresh or cryopreserved at -140C. In general, triplicate wells were set up for every culture condition.

Sequencing was performed on CD4+ T cells from blood, cultured in vitro, taken after SARS-CoV-2 vaccination. The TCR originated in a human donor who had recovered from COVID-19. Rearrangement joined TRBV7-3 to TRBJ2-2; the best D guess is TRBD2, with 5 bases matching. The nucleotide sequence is given as TGTGCCAGCAGCTTAGGAGCGGCCGGGGAGCTGTTTTTT. Protein translation: CASSLGAAGELFF.